These 18 T cell receptor beta chains originate from one sample sequenced in a study of PD-1 blockade in classical Hodgkin lymphoma. Each patient relapsed following autologous stem cell transplantation, and prior brentuximab vedotin exposure differed. Investigators isolated CD4+ T cells from thawed PBMCs through magnetic negative selection. Using immunoSEQ multiplex PCR, the repertoire was profiled, and TCRdb retains in-frame clones only, with some absent. The sample records fewer than 15,000 clones, 90% being singletons. Sample: CD4+ T cells from blood, taken at baseline. The receptors come from a human donor with classical Hodgkin lymphoma.

The table lists this clone with a few counts. V usage is TRBV5-1 and J usage is TRBJ1-6; 10 bases line up with TRBD1. V shed 3 bases, J shed 8 bases, and the junction held 5 bases outside the gene matches. The CDR3 is 15 amino acids. Per the germline V gene, CDR1 is SGHRS and CDR2 is YFSETQ. The CDR3 spells CASSSGQGPYSPLHF. DNA of the CDR3: TGCGCCAGCAGCTCGGGACAGGGGCCCTATTCACCCCTCCACTTT.

This clone was seen only a few times. The chain's CDR3 is CASSQGAGLGSTLHF. The DNA for the CDR3 is TGCGCCAGCAGCCAGGGGGCAGGATTGGGCTCAACCCTCCACTTT. The V call is TRBV5-1, the J call TRBJ1-6, with 8 bases fitting TRBD1. V dropped 4 bases and J dropped 14; count of bases not matched to a gene: 14. From germline, CDR1 is SGHRS and CDR2 YFSETQ. This CDR3 has 15 amino acids.

The genes are TRBV29-1 and TRBJ2-1, with 11 bases fitting TRBD2. Germline CDR1 and CDR2: SQVTM and ANQGSEA. The CDR3 length is 14 residues. The J segment lost 3 bases and the V segment lost 3 bases, leaving 1 base of the junction unmatched. CDR3 amino acids: CSVDLAGGYNEQFF. CDR3 nucleotide sequence: TGCAGCGTTGATCTAGCGGGGGGCTACAATGAGCAGTTCTTC.

This chain uses TRBV19 with TRBJ1-5; 8 bases align to TRBD1. Germline assignment: CDR1 LNHDA and CDR2 SQIVND (reference sequence). The CDR3 totals 17 residues. After removal of 1 base from V and 1 base from J, the junction contained 6 bases not matched to a gene. The CDR3 sequence: CASSIGWRDRSNQPQHF. The CDR3 coding sequence is TGTGCCAGTAGTATAGGCTGGCGGGACAGGAGCAATCAGCCCCAGCATTTT.

This clone was picked up one time. The chain joins TRBV19 to TRBJ1-5; D is ambiguous. The germline V and J ends were trimmed by 3 bases and 2 bases, with 8 bases remaining between them. There are 14 residues in the CDR3. Per the germline V gene, CDR1 is LNHDA and CDR2 is SQIVND (reference sequence). CDR3 protein: CASSIGLGNQPQHF. CDR3 nucleotide sequence: TGTGCCAGTAGTATCGGATTAGGCAATCAGCCCCAGCATTTT.

This chain connects TRBV4-1 to TRBJ2-3; tentatively, D is TRBD1 (6 bases). Germline CDR1 MGHRA, CDR2 YSYEKL. V was cut by 0 bases and J by 2 bases, with 15 bases left in between. CDR3 size: 17 residues. CDR3 region: CASSQDGQGLSTDTQYF. CDR3 bases: TGCGCCAGCAGCCAAGATGGTCAGGGGTTATCCACAGATACGCAGTATTTT.

The chain has TRBV7-8 and TRBJ2-7; the D call may be TRBD1 or TRBD2 (5 bases each). This CDR3 is 16 amino acids long. Per the germline V gene, CDR1 is SGHVS and CDR2 is FQNEAQ. Trimming removed 5 bases from V and 5 bases from J, with 22 bases in between. The CDR3 sequence: CASSPTQLGTWDEQYF. The CDR3 DNA reads as TGTGCCAGCAGCCCTACCCAATTGGGGACGTGGGACGAGCAGTACTTC. Full variable domain (remainder filled in from reference TRBV7-8 and TRBJ2-7): GAGVSQSPRYKVAKRGQDVALRCDPISGHVSLFWYQQALGQGPEFLTYFQNEAQLDKSGLPSDRFFAERPEGSVSTLKIQRTQQEDSAVYLCASSPTQLGTWDEQYFGPGTRLTVT.

The V and J genes are TRBV18 and TRBJ2-3, with a weak D call TRBD2 (5 bases). The germline CDR1 and CDR2 sequences are KGHSH and LQKENI. The V end was cut by 4 bases, the J end by 5 bases, with 13 bases between. This CDR3 contains 14 residues. The CDR3 loop reads CASSRPPGLDTQYF. The CDR3 DNA sequence: TGTGCCAGCTCACGCCCTCCCGGACTAGATACGCAGTATTTT.

The V gene is TRBV10-2, the J gene TRBJ1-1; 7 bases match TRBD1. CDR3 size: 15 residues. V was pared by 2 bases and J by 4 bases, with 7 bases of the junction left unmatched. The germline V gene has CDR1 WSHSY and CDR2 SAAADI. The CDR3 coding sequence is TGCGCCAGCAGTGAGATGGGCACAGGGGCCACTGAAGCTTTCTTT. Its translation: CASSEMGTGATEAFF.

CDR3 sequence reads: CASSSVYLAGLNNEQFF. The CDR3 nucleotides read TGTGCCAGCAGCTCGGTATATCTAGCGGGACTAAACAATGAGCAGTTCTTC. The V gene is TRBV7-2, the J gene TRBJ2-1, with TRBD2 identical over 9 bases. Looked up from germline, CDR1 is SGHTA and CDR2 is FQGNSA. The CDR3 spans 17 residues. J gave up 5 bases and V 4 bases, and 12 bases lay outside the gene matches.

This CDR3 reads CASRSIQGQLSNEQFF. The CDR3 DNA reads as TGTGCCAGCAGATCCATACAGGGACAGCTGTCCAATGAGCAGTTCTTC. The chain joins TRBV11-2 to TRBJ2-1; 7 bases map to TRBD1. The CDR3 has 16 amino acids. Per the germline V gene, CDR1 is SGHAT and CDR2 is FQNNGV. The V gene end was trimmed by 6 bases and the J gene end by 6 bases; junction bases not matched to a gene: 14.

In its sample, this clone was seen once. The chain carries TRBV9 and TRBJ2-5; possibly TRBD2 for D (6 bases). From germline, CDR1 is SGDLS and CDR2 YYNGEE. The length of the CDR3 is 15 residues. Trimming took off 4 bases at V and 1 base at J, with 14 bases between the two ends. The CDR3 protein is CASSISSATQETQYF. For the CDR3, the DNA is TGTGCCAGCAGCATATCTAGCGCAACCCAAGAGACCCAGTACTTC.

This clone has a single count. The rearrangement uses TRBV10-3 and TRBJ2-5; 12 bases map to TRBD2. The germline gives CDR1 ENHRY, CDR2 SYGVKD. The CDR3 sequence is 15 residues long. V lost 7 bases to trimming and J lost 4 bases; unmatched junction nucleotides: 7. The CDR3 loop reads CAIMASGGAVETQYF. The CDR3 DNA follows: TGTGCCATCATGGCTAGCGGGGGGGCCGTAGAGACCCAGTACTTC.

The genes are TRBV4-1 and TRBJ2-5, with TRBD2 matching over 14 bases. The germline gives CDR1 MGHRA, CDR2 YSYEKL. V lost 4 bases and J lost 5; bases outside the gene matches: 9. CDR3 length: 17 residues. CDR3 loop: CASSRGLAGGSGETQYF. The CDR3 coding sequence is TGCGCCAGCAGCCGCGGACTAGCGGGGGGATCGGGGGAGACCCAGTACTTC.

This rearrangement joins TRBV5-1 to TRBJ1-3; D gene uncertain. Germline assignment: CDR1 SGHRS and CDR2 YFSETQ. The CDR3 has 15 residues. V shed 5 bases and J shed 4 bases, with 16 bases lying between them. The CDR3 coding sequence is TGCGCCAGCAGTCCAATGGCCAGATTAGGAAACACCATATATTTT. Its protein product is CASSPMARLGNTIYF.

This chain uses TRBV5-1 with TRBJ2-7; 8 nucleotides align to TRBD1. Unmatched junction bases numbered 7, after V lost 4 bases and J lost 4 bases. Looked up from germline, CDR1 is SGHRS and CDR2 is YFSETQ. This CDR3 has 14 amino acids. CDR3 DNA sequence: TGCGCCAGCAGCCACGGGACAGGAGCTTACGAGCAGTACTTC. Translation: CASSHGTGAYEQYF.

The genes are TRBV7-9 and TRBJ2-1; 7 nucleotides align to TRBD2. Germline CDR1 SEHNR, CDR2 FQNEAQ (reference sequence). The CDR3 spans 14 residues. The V and J ends lost 5 bases and 6 bases, in that order; junction bases with no gene match: 7. CDR3 region: CASSPRASGNEQFF. The CDR3 bases are TGTGCCAGCAGCCCACGAGCTAGCGGCAATGAGCAGTTCTTC.

V is TRBV28 and J is TRBJ1-4, with 7 bases that match TRBD1. V shed 4 bases, J shed 5 bases, and the junction held 4 bases outside the gene matches. The CDR3 is 14 amino acids. Germline assignment: CDR1 MDHEN and CDR2 SYDVKM. CDR3: CASSSTGRNEKLFF. The CDR3 nucleotides are TGTGCCAGCAGTTCGACAGGGCGAAATGAAAAACTGTTTTTT.